This T cell receptor (beta chain) is drawn from a study of T-cell memory formation after mild COVID-19. Study-wide results and limits: Day 15 to 85 contracting clones showed balanced CD4/CD8; day 15 to 37 expanders favored CD4+.

A note on this clonotype: Its specificity is unknown.

Germline V gene data show CDR1 as MNHEY and CDR2 as SVGAGI. The CDR3 length is 16 residues. V lost 5 bases, J lost 6 bases, and 20 bases lay in between. TCRdb used MiXCR to reprocess the 5' RACE reads, holding one entry per CDR3 protein. The sample lists 200,000 to 300,000 distinct CDR3 sequences, 16% occurring once. J is TRBJ2-1 and V is TRBV6-5; D possibly corresponds to TRBD2 (5 bases). The sequencing sample was made of PBMCs or a T cell subset sorted from them (not recorded which). This clonotype was obtained from a young man who had mild COVID-19 (a few samples of this study predate the infection). Cell type and time point are not known. CDR3: CASSIVSARASNEQFF. CDR3 in DNA: TGTGCCAGCAGTATAGTTTCCGCGAGGGCTTCCAATGAGCAGTTCTTC.